The present T cell receptor beta chain was sequenced within a study of control samples from healthy donors and cancer patients. The table lists this clone with a count of one. CDR1 is MNHEY, CDR2 SMNVEV, per germline (reference sequence). This CDR3 is 13 amino acids long. Between the trimmed V and J ends, which lost 6 bases and 6 bases, there was a span of 14 bases. The repertoire was sequenced with immunoSEQ multiplex PCR; TCRdb's copy has only in-frame clones and lacks some. Seen here are about 86,000 clones, approximately 95% observed once, and the top ten hold about 1.5%. The sequenced material came from blood. This receptor was obtained from a woman aged 30 to 39 in good health. The gene calls are TRBV27 and TRBJ1-1; unclear D gene. CDR3 amino acids: CASRALGGAEAFF. As DNA, the CDR3 is TGTGCCAGCAGGGCTTTGGGTGGGGCTGAAGCTTTCTTT.